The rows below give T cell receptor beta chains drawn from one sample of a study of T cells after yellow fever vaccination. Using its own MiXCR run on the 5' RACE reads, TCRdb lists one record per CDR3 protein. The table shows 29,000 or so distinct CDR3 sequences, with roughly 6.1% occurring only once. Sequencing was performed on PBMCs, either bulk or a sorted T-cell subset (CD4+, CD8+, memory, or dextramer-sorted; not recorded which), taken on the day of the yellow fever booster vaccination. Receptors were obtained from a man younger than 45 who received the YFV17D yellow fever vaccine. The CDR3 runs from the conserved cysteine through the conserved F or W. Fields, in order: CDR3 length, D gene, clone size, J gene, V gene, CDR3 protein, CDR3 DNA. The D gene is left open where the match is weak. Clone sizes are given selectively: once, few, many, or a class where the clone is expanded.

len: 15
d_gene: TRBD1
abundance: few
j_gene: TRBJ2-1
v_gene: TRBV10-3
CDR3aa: CAISQDRGGINEQFF
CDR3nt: TGTGCCATCAGTCAGGACAGGGGAGGCATAAATGAGCAGTTCTTC

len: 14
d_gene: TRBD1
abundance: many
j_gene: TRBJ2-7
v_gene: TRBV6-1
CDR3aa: CASSNWDRPYEQYF
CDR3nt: TGTGCCAGCAGTAATTGGGACAGGCCCTACGAGCAGTACTTC

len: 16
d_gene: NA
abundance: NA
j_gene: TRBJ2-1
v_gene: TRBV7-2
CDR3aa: CASTPRGVSSYNEQFF
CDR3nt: TGTGCCAGCACCCCGAGGGGGGTCAGCTCCTACAATGAGCAGTTCTTC

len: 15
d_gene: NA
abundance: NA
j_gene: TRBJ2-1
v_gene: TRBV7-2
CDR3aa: CASSTDWGSYNEQFF
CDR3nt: TGTGCCAGCAGCACAGACTGGGGATCCTACAATGAGCAGTTCTTC

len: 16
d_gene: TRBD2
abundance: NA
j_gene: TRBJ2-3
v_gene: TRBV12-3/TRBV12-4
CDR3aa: CASSSASGRSTDTQYF
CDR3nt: TGTGCCAGCAGTTCAGCTAGCGGGAGGTCCACAGATACGCAGTATTTT

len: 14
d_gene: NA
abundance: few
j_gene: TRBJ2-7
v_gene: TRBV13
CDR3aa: CASSLVGTRNSQYF
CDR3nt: TGTGCCAGCAGCTTAGTTGGGACCCGCAACTCGCAGTACTTC

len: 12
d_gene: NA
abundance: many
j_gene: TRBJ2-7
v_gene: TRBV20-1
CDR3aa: CSAKDGELREDF
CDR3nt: TGCAGTGCTAAAGATGGAGAGCTACGAGAAGACTTC

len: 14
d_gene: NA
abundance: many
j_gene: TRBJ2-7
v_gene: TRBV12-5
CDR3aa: CASGLGLPSGEQYF
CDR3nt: TGTGCTAGTGGTTTGGGACTCCCCAGCGGCGAGCAGTACTTC

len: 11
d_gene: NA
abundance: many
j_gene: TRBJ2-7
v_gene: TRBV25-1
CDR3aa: CASSEFHEQYF
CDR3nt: TGTGCCAGCAGTGAATTTCACGAGCAGTACTTC

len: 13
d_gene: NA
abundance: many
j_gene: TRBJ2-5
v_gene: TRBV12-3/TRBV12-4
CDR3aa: CASSSGDQETQYF
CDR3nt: TGTGCCAGCAGTTCGGGGGACCAAGAGACCCAGTACTTC

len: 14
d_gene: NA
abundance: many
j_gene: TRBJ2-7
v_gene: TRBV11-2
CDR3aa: CASSLATGEPEQYF
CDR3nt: TGTGCCAGCAGCTTAGCTACGGGGGAGCCTGAGCAGTACTTC

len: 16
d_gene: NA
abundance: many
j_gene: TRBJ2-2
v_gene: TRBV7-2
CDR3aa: CASSSAPGLPTGELFF
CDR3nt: TGTGCCAGCAGCTCAGCCCCGGGACTCCCCACCGGGGAGCTGTTTTTT

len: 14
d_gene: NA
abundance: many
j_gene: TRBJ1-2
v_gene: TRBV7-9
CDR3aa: CASSLGRDPSGYTF
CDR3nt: TGTGCCAGCAGCTTAGGAAGGGATCCCAGCGGCTACACCTTC

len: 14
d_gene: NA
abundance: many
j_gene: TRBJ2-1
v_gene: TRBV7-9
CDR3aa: CASSSRAGYNEQFF
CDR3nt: TGTGCCAGCAGCTCCCGCGCAGGGTACAATGAGCAGTTCTTC

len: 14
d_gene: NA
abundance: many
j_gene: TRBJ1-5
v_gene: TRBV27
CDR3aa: CASGGFGGNQPQHF
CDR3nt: TGTGCCAGCGGGGGGTTCGGGGGCAATCAGCCCCAGCATTTT

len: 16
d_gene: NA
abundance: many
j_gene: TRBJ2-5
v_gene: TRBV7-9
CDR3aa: CASSLVGGTEQETQYF
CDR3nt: TGTGCCAGCAGCTTAGTTGGCGGGACTGAGCAAGAGACCCAGTACTTC

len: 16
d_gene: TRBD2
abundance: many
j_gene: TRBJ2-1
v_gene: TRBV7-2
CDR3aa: CASSWGGASGSNEQFF
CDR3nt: TGTGCCAGCAGCTGGGGGGGGGCTAGCGGGAGTAATGAGCAGTTCTTC

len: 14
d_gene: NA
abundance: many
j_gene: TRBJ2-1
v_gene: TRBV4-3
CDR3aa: CASSQDSRNNEQFF
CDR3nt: TGCGCCAGCAGCCAAGATTCCAGAAACAATGAGCAGTTCTTC

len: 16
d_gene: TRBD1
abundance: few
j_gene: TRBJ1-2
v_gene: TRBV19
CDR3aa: CASSIPGQGNYYGYTF
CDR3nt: TGTGCCAGTAGTATACCGGGACAGGGAAACTACTATGGCTACACCTTC

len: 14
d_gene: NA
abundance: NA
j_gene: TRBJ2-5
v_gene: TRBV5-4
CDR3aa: CASNRDGRRETQYF
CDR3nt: TGTGCCAGCAACCGTGATGGGCGTCGTGAGACCCAGTACTTC

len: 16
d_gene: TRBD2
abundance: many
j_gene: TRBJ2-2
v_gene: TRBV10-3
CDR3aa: CAIRPTSGRNTGELFF
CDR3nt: TGTGCCATCAGACCTACTAGCGGGAGGAACACCGGGGAGCTGTTTTTT

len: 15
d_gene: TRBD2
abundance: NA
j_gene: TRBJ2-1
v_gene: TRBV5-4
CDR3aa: CASSLFASGLNEQFF
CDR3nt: TGTGCCAGCAGCTTGTTCGCTAGCGGGCTTAATGAGCAGTTCTTC

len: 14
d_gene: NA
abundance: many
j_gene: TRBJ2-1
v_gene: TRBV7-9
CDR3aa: CASSLASSYNEQFF
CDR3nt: TGTGCCAGCAGCTTGGCGAGCTCCTACAATGAGCAGTTCTTC

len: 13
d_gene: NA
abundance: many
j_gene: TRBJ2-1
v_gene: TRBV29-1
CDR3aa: CSVDRGALSQQFF
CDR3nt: TGCAGCGTTGATCGGGGGGCCCTCAGTCAGCAGTTCTTC